This entry describes one T cell receptor beta chain. Its antigen is not known. The data stem from a study of T cells expressing NK-cell markers. About the study: Sorted CD3+CD56+NKG2C+, CD3+CD56+NKG2C- and CD3+CD56-NKG2C+ T cells provided the TCR beta repertoires. Most of the eight sequenced donors were classified as HCMV-seropositive, and one was classified as seronegative.

TCRdb reprocessed the 5' RACE reads, with one entry per CDR3 protein and no DNA. The listing records about 380,000 distinct CDR3 sequences. The germline CDR1 and CDR2 sequences are SEHNR and FQNEAQ (reference sequence). The CDR3 extends over 17 amino acids. Study-wide findings and caveats: What remained unclear was the HCMV specificity of expanded NKG2C+ T cell clones.

The receptor's source is a man between 18 and 69 years old in good health. The chain is built from TRBV7-9 and TRBJ2-5; TCRdb names TRBD1, which stays unverified in the absence of DNA. Sequencing was done on a sample of blood T cells: a sorted CD56 or NKG2C T cell subset, CD4+ or CD8+ T cells, or bulk PBMC T cells (not recorded which). The CDR3 region is CASSLAGTARTQETQYF.